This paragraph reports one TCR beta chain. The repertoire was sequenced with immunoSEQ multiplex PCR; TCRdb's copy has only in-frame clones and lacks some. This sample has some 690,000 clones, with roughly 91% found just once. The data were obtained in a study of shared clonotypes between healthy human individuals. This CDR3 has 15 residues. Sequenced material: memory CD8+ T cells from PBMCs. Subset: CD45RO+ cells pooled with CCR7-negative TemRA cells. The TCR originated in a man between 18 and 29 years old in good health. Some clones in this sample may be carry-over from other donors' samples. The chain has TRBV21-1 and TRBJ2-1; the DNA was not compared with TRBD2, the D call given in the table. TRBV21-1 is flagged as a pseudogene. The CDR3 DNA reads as TGTGCCAGCAGCAAAGCCCTAGTAATAAATGGTGAGCAGTTCTTC. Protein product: CASSKALVINGEQFF.